These 19 T cell receptor beta chains originate from one sample sequenced in a study of vaccination and CD4 T cells after COVID-19 (dated by TCRdb to between 2021 and 2024). Receptors were amplified or captured by PCR. Sequenced using an Illumina iSeq 100. DNA from cultured CD4+ T cells underwent TCR sequencing with the Oncomine TCR Beta short-read assay at the Johns Hopkins FTIC core. Using fastp trimming at Q25 and MiXCR clonotype assembly, TCRdb reanalyzed the public sequencing data and kept in-frame beta chains. When rows share a CDR3 protein, they turn into one entry using the most common DNA and genes. Across this sample there are about 18,000 distinct CDR3 sequences, with about 53% seen only once. Roughly an eighth of the sample is held by the ten biggest clonotypes. The antigens for these receptors are not known. Reading the label with the study, this specimen's treatment or condition is: roughly 10-day PBMC culture with coronavirus spike peptide pools or control peptides (ViraFEST assay).

Sequencing was done on a sample of CD4+ T cells from blood, cultured in vitro. The receptors derive from a human donor who had recovered from COVID-19.

J is TRBJ2-1 and V is TRBV5-4; TRBD1 aligns across 9 bases. The CDR3 sequence is 15 residues long. Germline V CDR1 and CDR2: SGHNT, YYREEE (reference sequence). Losses at the gene ends were 0 bases for V and 8 bases for J; bases not matched to a gene: 6. As DNA, the CDR3 is TGTGCCAGCAGCTTGGGCGGGACAGGGCGAGATGAGCAGTTCTTC. Residues: CASSLGGTGRDEQFF.

The genes are TRBV4-3 and TRBJ1-3; TRBD1 is a possible D gene (5 bases). Looked up from germline, CDR1 is LGHNA and CDR2 is YSLEER. V lost 4 bases to trimming and J lost 0 bases, with 16 bases between them. The CDR3 sequence is 17 residues long. The chain's CDR3 is CASSPRSAGNSGNTIYF. As DNA, the CDR3 is TGCGCCAGCAGCCCCAGATCGGCAGGGAACTCTGGAAACACCATATATTTT.

This clonotype was picked up a small number of times. V gene TRBV20-1 combines with J gene TRBJ2-5; D gene uncertain. CDR3 length equals 13 residues. CDR1 and CDR2 from the germline V gene are DFQATT and SNEGSKA (reference sequence). V lost 1 base, J lost 4 bases, and 10 bases lay in between. The CDR3 region has the DNA TGCAGTGCTAGAGGGGCCATAGGAGAGACCCAGTACTTC. This gives the protein CSARGAIGETQYF.

This clonotype has more than one count but fewer than ten. The CDR3 DNA sequence: TGTGCCAGCAGCGGAGAGCAGGGGCCCCAGCATTTT. This translates into CASSGEQGPQHF. The chain combines TRBV9 with TRBJ1-5, with a weak D call TRBD1 (5 bases). Trimming left V 3 bases short and J 9 bases short, with 10 bases between. CDR3 length: 12 amino acids. Germline V gene data show CDR1 as SGDLS and CDR2 as YYNGEE. The full variable domain, its missing parts supplied by reference TRBV9 and TRBJ1-5, is DSGVTQTPKHLITATGQRVTLRCSPRSGDLSVYWYQQSLDQGLQFLIQYYNGEERAKGNILERFSAQQFPDLHSELNLSSLELGDSALYFCASSGEQGPQHFGDGTRLSIL.

This clonotype was counted a few times. The genes are TRBV10-3 and TRBJ2-2, with D possibly matching TRBD1 (6 bases). This CDR3 region has 15 residues. CDR1 and CDR2 (germline): ENHRY, SYGVKD. The V gene lost 5 bases and the J gene lost 5 bases, with 15 bases spanning the gap. CDR3: CAISRQEKVTGELFF. The CDR3 DNA is TGTGCCATCAGTAGACAGGAGAAGGTAACCGGGGAGCTGTTTTTT.

This clonotype was counted once. This rearrangement joins TRBV11-2 to TRBJ1-3; 7 bases match TRBD1. CDR1 and CDR2 from the germline V gene are SGHAT and FQNNGV. The J segment lost 4 bases and the V segment lost 6 bases, leaving 9 bases of the junction unmatched. CDR3 size: 15 residues. In DNA, the CDR3 is TGTGCCAGCAGACCCTATGACAGGGAAGGAAACACCATATATTTT. Amino acid sequence: CASRPYDREGNTIYF.

This clonotype has only one observation. The rearrangement uses TRBV15 and TRBJ2-5; a weak D match, TRBD2 (5 bases). Trimming took off 0 bases at V and 5 bases at J, with 7 bases between the two ends. CDR3 length: 13 amino acids. Germline-derived CDR1 and CDR2 are LNHNV and YYDKDF (reference sequence). The CDR3 here is CATSRERDETQYF. As DNA, the CDR3 is TGTGCCACCAGCAGAGAACGGGATGAGACCCAGTACTTC. Full variable domain (remainder filled in from reference TRBV15 and TRBJ2-5): DAMVIQNPRYQVTQFGKPVTLSCSQTLNHNVMYWYQQKSSQAPKLLFHYYDKDFNNEADTPDNFQSRRPNTSFCFLDIRSPGLGDTAMYLCATSRERDETQYFGPGTRLLVL.

This clonotype was seen more than once but under ten times. The CDR3 region has the DNA TGTGCCAGCAGCTCGGGACAGGGAAGCCTCTACTATGGCTACACCTTC. Its translation: CASSSGQGSLYYGYTF. The rearrangement joins TRBV6-1 to TRBJ1-2; 9 nucleotides line up with TRBD1. The germline V gene has CDR1 MNHNS and CDR2 SASEGT. CDR3 size: 16 residues. The trim removed 6 bases at V and 3 bases at J, leaving 11 bases unmatched.

CDR3 DNA: TGCAGTGCTAGAGGGGGGTGGGGAGCGGGAGGTCTGGATACGCAGTATTTT. Amino acids: CSARGGWGAGGLDTQYF. The chain uses TRBV20-1 and TRBJ2-3; 9 bases fit TRBD2. Germline assignment: CDR1 DFQATT and CDR2 SNEGSKA (reference sequence). The J segment lost 6 bases and the V segment lost 1 base, leaving 14 bases of the junction unmatched. This CDR3 region has 17 residues.

This rearrangement joins TRBV6-2 or TRBV6-3 to TRBJ2-2, with 11 bases aligning to TRBD2. The CDR3 runs to 18 residues. Germline values: CDR1 MNHEY, CDR2 SVGEGT. Losses at the gene ends were 1 base for V and 5 bases for J; bases not matched to a gene: 9. CDR3 region: CASSYLAPGTSGTGELFF. DNA for the CDR3: TGTGCCAGCAGTTACTTAGCCCCCGGGACTAGCGGAACCGGGGAGCTGTTTTTT.

A word on this clonotype: At one of its ends the junction is not consistent with the germline gene, which may arise from a read error. The chain has TRBV7-4 and TRBJ1-1; D is unresolved. Germline CDR1 is SGHVT and CDR2 is SQSDAQ. The CDR3 runs 13 residues. CDR3 loop: CASSVAAHTEAFF. In DNA form, the CDR3 reads TGTGCCAGCAGCGTAGCGGCCCACACTGAAGCTTTCTTT.

The chain recombines TRBV19 with TRBJ2-2; D is uncertain. The CDR3 is made up of 15 amino acids. Germline CDR1 and CDR2: LNHDA and SQIVND (reference sequence). Trimming left V 1 base short and J 5 bases short, with 11 bases between. The CDR3 DNA is TGTGCCAGTAGTATAGCTGGGCTTGTAACCGGGGAGCTGTTTTTT. The encoded protein is CASSIAGLVTGELFF.

This clonotype has only a few counts. CDR3 sequence reads: CASSLAGVGTEAFF. In DNA form, the CDR3 reads TGTGCCAGCAGCTTAGCAGGGGTTGGGACTGAAGCTTTCTTT. The chain combines TRBV7-6 with TRBJ1-1, with D possibly matching TRBD1 (5 bases). Germline assignment: CDR1 SGHVS and CDR2 FNYEAQ. V was cut by 0 bases and J by 5 bases, with 10 bases left in between. The CDR3 extends over 14 amino acids.

The J gene is TRBJ1-2, the V gene TRBV2; D is possibly TRBD1 (6 bases). The CDR3 is 15 amino acids. Germline values: CDR1 SNHLY, CDR2 FYNNEI. V was trimmed by 6 bases and J by 5 bases, leaving 19 bases between them. The CDR3 protein is CASSSDRQRMYGYTF. CDR3 nucleotides: TGTGCCAGCAGCTCCGACAGGCAAAGAATGTATGGCTACACCTTC.

V usage is TRBV5-1 and J usage is TRBJ2-3; D assignment may be TRBD1 or TRBD2 (5 bases each). Germline assignment: CDR1 SGHRS and CDR2 YFSETQ. The CDR3 has 16 amino acids. The V and J ends lost 4 bases and 2 bases respectively, with 17 bases between them. The CDR3 loop is CASSNTGTPDTDTQYF. In nucleotides, the CDR3 is TGCGCCAGCAGCAACACCGGGACCCCGGACACAGATACGCAGTATTTT.

This clonotype was observed a handful of times. The genes are TRBV25-1 and TRBJ2-1; 8 nucleotides align to TRBD2. V shed 1 base, J shed 3 bases, and the junction held 2 bases outside the gene matches. CDR3 length: 15 amino acids. The germline CDR1 and CDR2 sequences are MGHDK and SYGVNS. The CDR3 bases are TGTGCCAGCAGTGAATGGACTAGCAGCTACAATGAGCAGTTCTTC. Its protein is CASSEWTSSYNEQFF. Using reference TRBV25-1 and TRBJ2-1 for the parts outside the CDR3, the full variable domain is EADIYQTPRYLVIGTGKKITLECSQTMGHDKMYWYQQDPGMELHLIHYSYGVNSTEKGDLSSESTVSRIRTEHFPLTLESARPSHTSQYLCASSEWTSSYNEQFFGPGTRLTVL.

This clonotype was counted only a few times. The rearrangement joins TRBV20-1 to TRBJ2-5, with 12 bases aligning to TRBD2. Looked up from germline, CDR1 is DFQATT and CDR2 is SNEGSKA (reference sequence). J gave up 5 bases and V 3 bases, and 4 bases lay outside the gene matches. CDR3 length: 14 residues. The CDR3 loop reads CSASRLAGGETQYF. The CDR3 bases are TGCAGTGCTAGTAGGCTAGCGGGGGGGGAGACCCAGTACTTC.

The chain carries TRBV14 and TRBJ1-1; tentative D call: TRBD1 (6 bases). V gave up 4 bases and J gave up 1 base, with 7 bases separating them. This CDR3 has 13 residues. Germline-derived CDR1 and CDR2 are SGHDN and FVKESK. The CDR3 sequence is CASSRTENTEAFF. CDR3 DNA sequence: TGTGCCAGCAGCCGGACAGAGAACACTGAAGCTTTCTTT.

V gene TRBV6-1 combines with J gene TRBJ2-7; weak D call: TRBD2 (5 bases). This CDR3 contains 13 residues. V lost 4 bases and J 7 bases, leaving 14 bases between the germline ends. Germline CDR1 reads MNHNS; CDR2 reads SASEGT. CDR3 in amino acids: CASSVDLFGEQYF. The CDR3 DNA reads as TGTGCCAGCAGTGTGGACTTGTTTGGTGAGCAGTACTTC.